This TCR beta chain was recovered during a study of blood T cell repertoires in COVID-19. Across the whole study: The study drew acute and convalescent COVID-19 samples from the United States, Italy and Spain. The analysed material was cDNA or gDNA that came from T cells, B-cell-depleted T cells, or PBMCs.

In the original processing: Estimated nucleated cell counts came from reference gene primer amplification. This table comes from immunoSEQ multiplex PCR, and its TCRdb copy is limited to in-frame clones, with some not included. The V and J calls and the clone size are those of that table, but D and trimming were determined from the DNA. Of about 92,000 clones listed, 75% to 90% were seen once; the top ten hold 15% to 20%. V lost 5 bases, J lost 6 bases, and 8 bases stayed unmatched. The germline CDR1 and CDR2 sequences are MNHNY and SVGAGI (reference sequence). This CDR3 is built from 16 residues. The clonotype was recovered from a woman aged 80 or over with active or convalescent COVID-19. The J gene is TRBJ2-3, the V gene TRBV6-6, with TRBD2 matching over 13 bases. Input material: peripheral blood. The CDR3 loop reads CASSRWTSGSADTQYF. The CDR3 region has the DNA TGTGCCAGCAGTCGATGGACTAGCGGGAGTGCGGATACGCAGTATTTT.